These 9 T cell receptor beta chains were sequenced from one sample in a study of cytomegalovirus exposure and HLA in healthy donors. Clones were read by immunoSEQ multiplex PCR, and TCRdb kept only the in-frame ones, dropping some. This table holds under 300,000 clones, approximately 86% found once. The material sequenced was PBMCs. These receptors originate from a woman younger than 45 in good health and CMV-seropositive.

The V and J genes are TRBV2 and TRBJ1-1; TRBD1 aligns across 11 bases. CDR3 size: 16 residues. Germline V gene lookup returns CDR1 SNHLY and CDR2 FYNNEI. J gave up 7 bases and V 9 bases, and 16 bases lay outside the gene matches. CDR3 region: CARETLGDRGKGEAFF. CDR3 nucleotide sequence: TGTGCCAGGGAGACCCTCGGGGACAGGGGGAAGGGTGAAGCTTTCTTT.

J is TRBJ2-7 and V is TRBV19; 13 nucleotides agree with TRBD2. CDR1 and CDR2 from the germline V gene are LNHDA and SQIVND (reference sequence). Unmatched junction bases numbered 11, after V lost 6 bases and J lost 3 bases. This CDR3 is built from 17 residues. The CDR3 region is CASRSGTSGILGYEQYF. The CDR3, as DNA: TGTGCCAGTAGATCGGGGACTAGCGGGATCTTGGGCTACGAGCAGTACTTC.

The V and J genes are TRBV4-1 and TRBJ2-3, with D possibly being TRBD1 (5 bases). CDR1 is MGHRA, CDR2 YSYEKL, per germline. This CDR3 has 15 residues. Deletions cut 5 bases from V and 4 bases from J, with 16 bases between. The CDR3 sequence: CASSLISQVSDTQYF. The CDR3, as DNA: TGCGCCAGCAGCTTAATTTCACAGGTATCAGATACGCAGTATTTT.

This clone was recorded a few times. The CDR3 reads CASSALAGVPPSYEQYF. Written as DNA, the CDR3 is TGTGCCAGCAGCGCCCTAGCGGGAGTCCCCCCTTCCTACGAGCAGTACTTC. The chain combines TRBV7-8 with TRBJ2-7; 10 bases line up with TRBD2. The germline V gene encodes CDR1 SGHVS and CDR2 FQNEAQ. This CDR3 region has 17 residues. The V gene end was trimmed by 5 bases and the J gene end by 1 base; junction bases not matched to a gene: 11.

The J gene is TRBJ2-7, the V gene TRBV5-1; possibly TRBD1 for D (6 bases). CDR3 length equals 15 residues. Germline CDR1 and CDR2: SGHRS and YFSETQ. Trimming cost V 1 base and J 3 bases, with 14 bases left between them. CDR3 in amino acids: CASSLTRDTVYEQYF. The CDR3 nucleotides read TGCGCCAGCAGCTTGACCCGGGACACTGTCTACGAGCAGTACTTC.

CDR3 in DNA: TGTGCCACCAGAGGACAGGGGGGCCACTCCTACGAGCAGTACTTC. This sequence encodes CATRGQGGHSYEQYF. This sequence joins TRBV15 and TRBJ2-7, with 10 bases fitting TRBD1. Germline CDR1 reads LNHNV; CDR2 reads YYDKDF (reference sequence). V was pared by 6 bases and J by 0 bases, with 5 bases of the junction left unmatched. The CDR3 is made up of 15 amino acids.

V gene TRBV7-3 combines with J gene TRBJ2-3, with a possible D match to TRBD2 (6 bases). Looked up from germline, CDR1 is SGHTA and CDR2 is FQGTGA. The ends were cut back, 1 base at V and 2 bases at J, with 10 bases in the middle. The CDR3 runs to 15 residues. The CDR3 sequence is CASSLISGFTDTQYF. The CDR3 region has the DNA TGTGCCAGCAGCTTAATTAGCGGATTCACAGATACGCAGTATTTT.

The CDR3 DNA reads TGTGCCAGCTCATCCCGTTCAACAGGCTTCTATGGCTACACCTTC. Residues: CASSSRSTGFYGYTF. The rearrangement uses TRBV5-8 and TRBJ1-2, with D perhaps TRBD1 (5 bases). V lost 7 bases and J 4 bases, leaving 20 bases between the germline ends. The CDR3 length is 15 residues. CDR1 SGHTS and CDR2 YDEGEE come from the germline V gene.

This chain joins TRBV6-1 and TRBJ2-1, with D maybe TRBD1 (6 bases). V was shortened by 6 bases and J by 5 bases, with 11 bases between the two germline ends. Germline V gene data show CDR1 as MNHNS and CDR2 as SASEGT. The CDR3 runs 13 residues. The CDR3 DNA follows: TGTGCCAGCAGGGAGCCAGGGGACAATGAGCAGTTCTTC. Translating it yields CASREPGDNEQFF.